What follows are 10 T cell receptor beta chains derived from one specimen sequenced in a study of blood T cell repertoires in COVID-19. The repertoire was sequenced with immunoSEQ multiplex PCR; TCRdb's copy has only in-frame clones and lacks some. This sample has 300,000 to 350,000 clones, with roughly 89% found just once. The sample taken for sequencing was peripheral blood. These receptors came from a man aged 25-45 years with COVID-19, enrolled during active disease.

The CDR3: CASSQAEAGGPLYEQYF. In DNA form, the CDR3 reads TGCGCCAGCAGCCAAGCGGAGGCGGGAGGGCCTTTATACGAGCAGTACTTC. The chain uses TRBV4-3 and TRBJ2-7, with TRBD2 matching 9 bases. The CDR3 loop spans 17 amino acids. Germline-derived CDR1 and CDR2 are LGHNA and YSLEER. The J segment lost 4 bases and the V segment lost 1 base, leaving 11 bases of the junction unmatched.

This chain connects TRBV6-5 to TRBJ1-2; D perhaps matches TRBD1 (5 bases). Germline V gene lookup returns CDR1 MNHEY and CDR2 SVGAGI. V was shortened by 6 bases and J by 5 bases, with 13 bases between the two germline ends. The CDR3 contains 13 residues. CDR3 coding DNA: TGTGCCAGCAGCGGACAAAATGGGTATGGCTACACCTTC. Amino acid sequence: CASSGQNGYGYTF.

The V call is TRBV4-1, the J call TRBJ1-2, with D uncertain. V was trimmed by 0 bases and J by 4 bases, leaving 9 bases between them. The CDR3 runs 14 residues. Looked up from germline, CDR1 is MGHRA and CDR2 is YSYEKL. CDR3 loop: CASSQDRSLYGYTF. The CDR3 coding sequence is TGCGCCAGCAGCCAAGACAGGTCCCTCTATGGCTACACCTTC.

The chain carries TRBV11-2 and TRBJ1-3; tentative D call: TRBD1 (6 bases). This CDR3 spans 16 amino acids. V dropped 5 bases and J dropped 5 bases, with 19 bases sitting between them. CDR1 SGHAT and CDR2 FQNNGV come from the germline V gene. CDR3 DNA: TGTGCCAGCAGCCCCAGATCGGGGGGCGCGAGAAACACCATATATTTT. The encoded protein is CASSPRSGGARNTIYF.

The chain recombines TRBV4-1 with TRBJ2-1; D is ambiguous. Germline V CDR1 and CDR2: MGHRA, YSYEKL. The CDR3 covers 14 residues. The V end lost 1 base, the J end lost 5 bases, and 9 bases lay between the germline ends. CDR3 nucleotides: TGCGCCAGCAGCCAAGCGGGTAGTCACAATGAGCAGTTCTTC. It yields the protein CASSQAGSHNEQFF.

The CDR3 DNA reads TGCAGTGCTAGTCGCCAGGGGTACGAGACCCAGTACTTC. Translating gives CSASRQGYETQYF. The chain recombines TRBV20-1 with TRBJ2-5, with D possibly matching TRBD1 (6 bases). This CDR3 spans 13 amino acids. CDR1 and CDR2 from the germline V gene are DFQATT and SNEGSKA (reference sequence). V gave up 3 bases and J gave up 5 bases, with 13 bases separating them.

The CDR3 sequence is CASSPGQGEYGYTF. DNA for the CDR3: TGCGCCAGCAGCCCCGGACAGGGAGAATATGGCTACACCTTC. The chain couples TRBV5-1 to TRBJ1-2, with 8 bases identical to TRBD1. CDR1 is SGHRS, CDR2 YFSETQ, per germline. Trimming cost V 4 bases and J 5 bases; bases outside gene matches: 7. The CDR3 has 14 residues.

The chain recombines TRBV5-6 with TRBJ1-4; perhaps TRBD1 as D (5 bases). There are 13 residues in the CDR3. Germline V gene data show CDR1 as SGHDT and CDR2 as YYEEEE. V dropped 3 bases and J dropped 4 bases, with 7 bases sitting between them. In DNA, the CDR3 is TGTGCCAGCAGCTGGGGCTATAATGAAAAACTGTTTTTT. It is translated as CASSWGYNEKLFF.

The chain couples TRBV28 to TRBJ1-5, with 7 bases lining up with TRBD1. CDR3 length: 15 residues. V was clipped by 5 bases and J by 3 bases; unmatched bases: 7. Germline CDR1 and CDR2: MDHEN and SYDVKM. This chain's CDR3 is CASSTSQGSNQPQHF. For the CDR3, the DNA is TGTGCCAGCAGTACCTCACAGGGGTCCAATCAGCCCCAGCATTTT.

The chain uses TRBV6-2 or TRBV6-3 and TRBJ2-1; the match to TRBD2 covers 9 bases. V lost 2 bases and J lost 4; bases outside the gene matches: 3. Per germline, CDR1 MNHEY and CDR2 SVGEGT. The CDR3 totals 15 residues. CDR3 DNA sequence: TGTGCCAGCAGTTACGCGGGGGGGGGATACAATGAGCAGTTCTTC. Translated: CASSYAGGGYNEQFF.